The 2 T cell receptor beta chains below all came from one sample that was sequenced in a study of regulatory T cells in long-lasting Graves disease. Both iRepertoire HTBI primers and Arm-PCR of CDR3 regions were used to build the TCR beta libraries. Using its own MiXCR run on the multiplex PCR reads, TCRdb lists one record per CDR3 protein. The sample contains around 400,000 distinct CDR3 sequences, 12% of which appear only once. Documented time point: newly diagnosed GD, antithyroid drugs for less than 3 months. RNA from PBMCs was the source of the TCR library. This sample was also put to use in a study of T cells in Graves' hyperthyroidism and ophthalmopathy.

The sample in question was peripheral blood mononuclear cells (PBMCs), obtained at new diagnosis, from a patient treated with antithyroid drugs. These receptors came from a woman aged 18-35 years with Graves disease.

This clonotype was recorded once. This likely stems from a read error, as it lies one base from a far larger clone. V and J are TRBV28 and TRBJ2-5, with D tentatively TRBD1 or TRBD2 (6 bases each). There are 16 residues in the CDR3. Between the trimmed V and J ends, which lost 4 bases and 11 bases, there was a span of 26 bases. The germline CDR1 and CDR2 sequences are MDHEN and SYDVKM. The CDR3: CASSSGTTGGIDEQYF. As DNA, the CDR3 is TGTGCCAGCAGTTCAGGGACAACCGGGGGTATCGATGAGCAGTACTTC.

This clonotype was observed at least ten times. The J gene is TRBJ1-1, the V gene TRBV5-6; weak D call: TRBD1 (6 bases). Germline CDR1 reads SGHDT; CDR2 reads YYEEEE. Trimming cost V 2 bases and J 4 bases, with 12 bases left between them. The CDR3 spans 14 residues. The CDR3 spells CASSLQDRTTEAFF. CDR3 bases: TGTGCCAGCAGCTTACAAGACAGGACCACTGAAGCTTTCTTT.